This entry lists 18 T cell receptor beta chains sequenced from one sample in a study of cytomegalovirus exposure and HLA in healthy donors. Primers for the PCR totalled 60 Vbeta and 13 Jbeta. The assay was immunoSEQ multiplex PCR, and TCRdb's table has in-frame clones only and misses some. The sample gives 150,000 to 160,000 clones, roughly 72% of which show up once; around 2.3% is in the top ten. Sequenced input: PBMCs. These receptors all stem from a man aged 30 to 39 in good health and CMV-seronegative.

The chain has TRBV7-9 and TRBJ1-3; 7 nucleotides match TRBD1. Trimming at V came to 5 bases and at J to 4 bases, leaving 20 bases not matched to a gene. Per germline, CDR1 SEHNR and CDR2 FQNEAQ (reference sequence). This CDR3 is built from 19 residues. The DNA for the CDR3 is TGTGCCAGCAGCCACCCGGGGACCGCCAACAGGGGATTGGGAAACACCATATATTTT. Translation gives CASSHPGTANRGLGNTIYF.

The chain recombines TRBV28 with TRBJ2-5, with 10 bases fitting TRBD2. This CDR3 comprises 16 residues. Germline CDR1 MDHEN, CDR2 SYDVKM. V was clipped by 8 bases and J by 4 bases; unmatched bases: 13. This CDR3 reads CASGSLTSGVPETQYF. The CDR3 DNA reads TGTGCCAGCGGTAGTCTAACTAGCGGGGTTCCAGAGACCCAGTACTTC.

The chain links TRBV5-6 to TRBJ2-7, with TRBD1 matching 8 bases. Germline-derived CDR1 and CDR2 are SGHDT and YYEEEE. V gave up 7 bases and J gave up 2 bases; unmatched junction bases: 8. This CDR3 has 14 amino acids. The CDR3 bases are TGTGCCAGCGCCCAGGGGGCGGCAGCCTACGAGCAGTACTTC. This gives the protein CASAQGAAAYEQYF.

With respect to this clone: Mismatch with germline at one junction end may stem from a read error. This sequence joins TRBV7-3 and TRBJ1-5; 8 positions match TRBD1. CDR1 is SGHTA and CDR2 is FQGTGA in the germline V gene. The CDR3 is made up of 13 amino acids. The CDR3 sequence is CASSQDRGQPQNF. CDR3 coding DNA: TGTGCCAGCAGCCAAGACAGGGGTCAGCCCCAGAATTTT.

This clone was observed a few times. The rearrangement links TRBV9 to TRBJ1-1; 7 nucleotides align to TRBD1. Per germline, CDR1 SGDLS and CDR2 YYNGEE. The CDR3 is 17 residues long. V lost 3 bases to trimming and J lost 0 bases; unmatched junction nucleotides: 11. CDR3 nucleotide sequence: TGTGCCAGCAGCGCCGATCATCCGGGACAGCTGAACACTGAAGCTTTCTTT. It codes for CASSADHPGQLNTEAFF.

The V and J genes are TRBV19 and TRBJ2-5; perhaps TRBD2 as D (6 bases). The J call is uncertain, as TRBJ2-7 better fits the DNA end. The germline V gene has CDR1 LNHDA and CDR2 SQIVND (reference sequence). The CDR3 has 15 amino acids. CDR3 sequence reads: CASSIYGGADYEQYF. The CDR3 DNA reads TGTGCCAGTAGTATATATGGAGGGGCGGACTACGAGCAGTACTTC.

V usage is TRBV4-1 and J usage is TRBJ2-7; TRBD2 agrees at 8 bases. This CDR3 has 16 amino acids. V was clipped by 1 base and J by 0 bases; unmatched bases: 5. CDR1 MGHRA and CDR2 YSYEKL come from the germline V gene. In DNA form, the CDR3 reads TGCGCCAGCAGCCAAGCAAGCGGGGGACCCTCCTACGAGCAGTACTTC. It translates to CASSQASGGPSYEQYF.

This clone has more than one count but fewer than ten. This rearrangement joins TRBV7-3 to TRBJ2-1, with 7 bases that match TRBD2. CDR3 size: 14 residues. J was trimmed by 4 bases and V by 7 bases; bases with no gene match: 7. Germline V gives CDR1 SGHTA, CDR2 FQGTGA. Here the CDR3 reads CASTPSGDYNEQFF. The CDR3 DNA reads as TGTGCCAGCACTCCCAGCGGGGATTACAATGAGCAGTTCTTC.

This chain uses TRBV7-9 with TRBJ2-1; the D is unclear. CDR1 is SEHNR and CDR2 is FQNEAQ in the germline V gene (reference sequence). Trimming stripped 1 base from V and 10 bases from J, with 11 bases between. The CDR3 is 13 residues long. CDR3 sequence: CASSLGAAAEQFF. The CDR3 DNA reads as TGTGCCAGCAGCTTAGGGGCCGCCGCGGAGCAGTTCTTC.

The chain couples TRBV30 to TRBJ1-4, with 9 bases fitting TRBD1. The germline V gene encodes CDR1 GTSNPN and CDR2 SVGIG (reference sequence). The V gene end was trimmed by 1 base and the J gene end by 5 bases; junction bases not matched to a gene: 2. The CDR3 is 14 residues long. CDR3 in amino acids: CAWSAGTGNEKLFF. CDR3 DNA sequence: TGTGCCTGGAGTGCTGGGACAGGGAATGAAAAACTGTTTTTT.

The chain carries TRBV6-5 and TRBJ2-3; 13 bases map to TRBD2. Germline assignment: CDR1 MNHEY and CDR2 SVGAGI. The CDR3 is 15 residues long. J lost 4 bases, V lost 5 bases, and 3 bases had no gene match. CDR3 in amino acids: CASSPGLAGSDTQYF. As DNA, the CDR3 is TGTGCCAGCAGTCCGGGACTAGCGGGGTCAGATACGCAGTATTTT.

This rearrangement joins TRBV7-9 to TRBJ1-5; 9 bases line up with TRBD1. The CDR3 spans 15 residues. Trimming at V came to 4 bases and at J to 8 bases, leaving 9 bases not matched to a gene. CDR1 and CDR2 from the germline V gene are SEHNR and FQNEAQ (reference sequence). CDR3 bases: TGTGCCAGCAGCTCTCAAGGACAGGGGAATGAGCCCCAGCATTTT. It yields the protein CASSSQGQGNEPQHF.

V and J are TRBV7-2 and TRBJ1-3; D is uncertain. Trimming stripped 0 bases from V and 4 bases from J, with 7 bases between. Germline V lookup: CDR1 SGHTA, CDR2 FQGNSA. The CDR3 length is 14 residues. CDR3 sequence reads: CASSLATAGNTIYF. CDR3 sequence (DNA): TGTGCCAGCAGCTTAGCCACAGCCGGAAACACCATATATTTT.

This chain links TRBV6-5 with TRBJ2-1; 7 bases line up with TRBD1. Germline-derived CDR1 and CDR2 are MNHEY and SVGAGI. With 6 bases clipped from V and 0 bases from J, the junction kept 5 bases outside the gene matches. The CDR3 runs 15 residues. Written as DNA, the CDR3 is TGTGCCAGCAGCCAGGACAGGAGCTCCTACAATGAGCAGTTCTTC. Protein: CASSQDRSSYNEQFF.

This clone was found a few times. The junction departs from the called germline gene at one end, perhaps through a read error. The V call is TRBV9, the J call TRBJ1-2; TRBD1 aligns across 7 bases. The V gene's germline CDR1 is SGDLS and CDR2 YYNGEE. The CDR3 has 15 residues. CDR3 region: CASSPRQGSNYGYPF. The CDR3 DNA is TGTGCCAGCAGCCCCCGACAGGGATCGAACTATGGCTACCCCTTC.

The chain is built from TRBV4-1 and TRBJ1-1, with D tentatively TRBD1 (5 bases). Germline V CDR1 and CDR2: MGHRA, YSYEKL. Trimming stripped 4 bases from V and 8 bases from J, with 17 bases between. The CDR3 is 14 residues long. CDR3 coding DNA: TGCGCCAGCAGCCCTAACAGGTGGCTAGACGAAGCTTTCTTT. Translation gives CASSPNRWLDEAFF.

The gene calls are TRBV10-3 and TRBJ1-3, with TRBD1 matching over 9 bases. In germline, CDR1 is ENHRY, CDR2 SYGVKD. The length of the CDR3 is 18 residues. Trimming removed 6 bases from V and 1 base from J; junction bases left unmatched: 13. The CDR3 protein is CAISLRPPGQGSGNTIYF. DNA for the CDR3: TGTGCCATCAGCCTGAGACCTCCGGGACAGGGTTCTGGAAACACCATATATTTT.

The chain couples TRBV6-6 to TRBJ1-6; the match to TRBD1 covers 9 bases. Germline trimming cut 7 bases from V and 10 bases from J; bases unmatched to any gene: 11. CDR1 is MNHNY, CDR2 SVGAGI, per germline (reference sequence). The CDR3 runs to 15 residues. The CDR3 is CASTTQGQGKSPLHF. DNA for the CDR3: TGTGCCAGCACCACCCAGGGACAGGGAAAGTCACCCCTCCACTTT.